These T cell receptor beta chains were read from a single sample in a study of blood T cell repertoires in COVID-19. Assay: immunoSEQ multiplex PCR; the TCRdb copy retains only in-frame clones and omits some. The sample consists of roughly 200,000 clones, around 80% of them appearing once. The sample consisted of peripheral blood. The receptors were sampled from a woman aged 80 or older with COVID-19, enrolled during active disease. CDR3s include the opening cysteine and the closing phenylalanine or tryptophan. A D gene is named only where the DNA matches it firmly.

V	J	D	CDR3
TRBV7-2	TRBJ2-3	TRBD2	CASSPLAGGFTDTQYF
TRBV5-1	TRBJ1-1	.	CASTPQHRARGLTEAFF
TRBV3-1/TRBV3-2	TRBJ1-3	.	CASSPRTNGNTIYF
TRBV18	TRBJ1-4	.	CASSPADEKLFF
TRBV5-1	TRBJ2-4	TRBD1	CASSRTGNKNIQYF
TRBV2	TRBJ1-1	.	CASSGFESRLSTEAFF
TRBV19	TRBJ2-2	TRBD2	CASMQTSGNTGELFF
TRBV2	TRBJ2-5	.	CASNPGTQETQYF
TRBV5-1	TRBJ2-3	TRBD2	CASSLAGGSKRDTQYF
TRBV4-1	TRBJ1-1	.	CASSQRLGSDRAEAFF
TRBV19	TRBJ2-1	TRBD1	CASRQQGAYNEQFF
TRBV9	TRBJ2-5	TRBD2	CASSVAGVAGYQETQYF
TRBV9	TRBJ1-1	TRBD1	CASSSLQGDTEAFF
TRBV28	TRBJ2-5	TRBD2	CASSPGLAGAKETQYF
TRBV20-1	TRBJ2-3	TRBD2	CSASGGTTTDTQYF
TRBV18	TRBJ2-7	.	CASSPSGASYEQYF
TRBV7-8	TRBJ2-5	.	CASSVGETQYF
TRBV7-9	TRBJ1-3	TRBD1	CASSLGDSFIYF
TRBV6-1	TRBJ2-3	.	CASSEDPDYPYTDTQYF
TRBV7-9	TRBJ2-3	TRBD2	CASSLARTGGSTDTQYF
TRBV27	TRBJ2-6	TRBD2	CASSPILAGGRRLSGANVLTF
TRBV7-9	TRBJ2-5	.	CASTSGWETQYF
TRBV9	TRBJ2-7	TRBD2	CASSVGRAGGGEQYF
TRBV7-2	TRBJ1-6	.	CASSLGTGMNSPLHF
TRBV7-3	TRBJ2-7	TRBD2	CASSLSGGGDEQYF
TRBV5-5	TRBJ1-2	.	CASSLASAGANYGYTF
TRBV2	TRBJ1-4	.	CASQPTGLNEKLFF
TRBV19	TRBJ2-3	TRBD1	CASRDRGRGTDTQYF
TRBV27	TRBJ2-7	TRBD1	CASSARQGSYEQYF
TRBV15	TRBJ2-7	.	CATSRDLAGSYEQYF
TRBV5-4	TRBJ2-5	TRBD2	CASRTSFWAETQYF
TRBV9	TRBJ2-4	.	CASSSGLAKNIQYF
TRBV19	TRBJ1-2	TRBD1	CASSITGGGYGYTF
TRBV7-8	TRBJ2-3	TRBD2	CASSFRTSGAPDTQYF
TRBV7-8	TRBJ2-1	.	CASSFGTGNNEQFF
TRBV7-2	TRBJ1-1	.	CASSLRGGTEAFF
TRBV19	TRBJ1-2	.	CASRENYGYTF
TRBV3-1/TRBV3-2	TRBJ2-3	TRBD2	CASSQDGPAGAFTDTQYF
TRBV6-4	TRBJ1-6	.	CASSDGEGDNSPLHF
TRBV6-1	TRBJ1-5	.	CASSEDRGNQPQHF
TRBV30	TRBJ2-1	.	CAWSKGLINEQFF
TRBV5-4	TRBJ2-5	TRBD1	CASSLQGGETQYF
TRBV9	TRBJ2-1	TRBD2	CASSSWTSSDEQFF
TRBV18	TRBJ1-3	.	CASSPGQGGGNTIYF
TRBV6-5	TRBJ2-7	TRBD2	CASSYSRGSGEQYF
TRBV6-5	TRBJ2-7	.	CASRYTGPSVYEQYF
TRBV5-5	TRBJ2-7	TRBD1	CASRQGRLELYEQYF
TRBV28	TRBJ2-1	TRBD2	CASSLLAGYNEQFF
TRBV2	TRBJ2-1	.	CASTDGPGVRNEQFF
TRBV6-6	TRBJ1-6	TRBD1	CASRGGQGYNSPLHF
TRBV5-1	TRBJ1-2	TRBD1	CASSLQGSAYGYTF
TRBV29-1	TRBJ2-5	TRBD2	CSVDTSGQETQYF
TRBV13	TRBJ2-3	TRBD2	CASSLGLAGGRTDTQYF
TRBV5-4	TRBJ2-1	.	CASSASGSSYNEQFF
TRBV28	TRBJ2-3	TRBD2	CASNSGGTRTQYF
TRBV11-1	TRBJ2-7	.	CASSPTGQGSYEQYF
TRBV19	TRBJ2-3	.	CASSFSTDTQYF
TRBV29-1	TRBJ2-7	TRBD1	CSPLRDRASYEQYF
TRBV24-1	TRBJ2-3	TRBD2	CATSRTSGAGDTQYF